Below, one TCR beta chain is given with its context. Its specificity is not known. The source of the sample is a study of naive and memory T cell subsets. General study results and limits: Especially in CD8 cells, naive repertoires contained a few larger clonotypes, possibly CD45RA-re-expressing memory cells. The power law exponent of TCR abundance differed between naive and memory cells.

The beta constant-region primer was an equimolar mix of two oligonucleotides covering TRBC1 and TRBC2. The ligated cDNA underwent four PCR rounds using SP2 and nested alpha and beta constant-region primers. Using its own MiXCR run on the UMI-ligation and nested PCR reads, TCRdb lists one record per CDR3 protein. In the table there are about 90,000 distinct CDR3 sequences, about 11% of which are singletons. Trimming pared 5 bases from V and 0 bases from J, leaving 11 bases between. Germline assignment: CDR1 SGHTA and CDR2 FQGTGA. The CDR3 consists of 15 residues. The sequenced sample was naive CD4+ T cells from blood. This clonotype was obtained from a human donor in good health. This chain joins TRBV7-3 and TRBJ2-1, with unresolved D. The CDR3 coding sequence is TGTGCCAGCAGCAGGGCAGTTACCTCCTACAATGAGCAGTTCTTC. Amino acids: CASSRAVTSYNEQFF.